This TCR beta chain was sequenced for a study of blood T cell repertoires in COVID-19. Study at large: The United States, Italy and Spain were the sources of the acute and convalescent COVID-19 samples.

Ages ranged from 18 to 89 years, with residence in some 25 US areas. Clinical histories supplied by participants themselves formed the basis of cohort assignment. Libraries were prepared by immunoSEQ multiplex PCR; TCRdb keeps only in-frame clonotypes and omits some of them. Of under 200,000 clones listed, over 75% are singletons. This CDR3 spans 16 amino acids. V gave up 0 bases and J gave up 1 base, with 10 bases separating them. Germline values: CDR1 MRHNA, CDR2 SNTAGT. The clonotype comes from a woman aged 50 to 60 who had recovered from COVID-19. Sequencing was carried out using PBMCs or T cells enriched from blood (not recorded which). This chain joins TRBV6-4 and TRBJ1-5; tentative D call: TRBD1 (5 bases). The CDR3 DNA reads as TGTGCCAGCAGTGACTCGGGCAGGGCCAGCAATCAGCCCCAGCATTTT. Amino acid sequence: CASSDSGRASNQPQHF.